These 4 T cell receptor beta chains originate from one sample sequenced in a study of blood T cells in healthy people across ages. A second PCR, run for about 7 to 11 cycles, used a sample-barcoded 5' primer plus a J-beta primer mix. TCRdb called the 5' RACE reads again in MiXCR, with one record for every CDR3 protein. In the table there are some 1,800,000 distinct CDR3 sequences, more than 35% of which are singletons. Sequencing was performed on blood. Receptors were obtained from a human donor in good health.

This CDR3 reads CASSLVRVNEQYF. The CDR3 DNA sequence: TGTGCCAGCAGCTTAGTAAGGGTCAACGAGCAGTACTTC. The genes are TRBV7-8 and TRBJ2-5; no firm D call. The DNA end is a closer match to TRBJ2-7, so the J assignment may be wrong. Looked up from germline, CDR1 is SGHVS and CDR2 is FQNEAQ. This CDR3 spans 13 amino acids.

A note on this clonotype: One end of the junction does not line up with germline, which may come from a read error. The CDR3 nucleotides are TGTGCCAGCAGCTGGAACCGTTACCAGCCCCGGCATTTT. Translation: CASSWNRYQPRHF. The gene calls are TRBV6-2 or TRBV6-3 and TRBJ1-5; D unclear. CDR3 length: 13 amino acids. Germline V gene data show CDR1 as MNHEY and CDR2 as SVGEGT.

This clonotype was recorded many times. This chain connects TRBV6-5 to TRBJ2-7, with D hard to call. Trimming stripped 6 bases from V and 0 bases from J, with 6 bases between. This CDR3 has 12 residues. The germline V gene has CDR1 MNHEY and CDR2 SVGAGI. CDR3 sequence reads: CASRGSSYEQYF. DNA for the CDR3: TGTGCCAGCAGGGGCAGCTCCTACGAGCAGTACTTC.

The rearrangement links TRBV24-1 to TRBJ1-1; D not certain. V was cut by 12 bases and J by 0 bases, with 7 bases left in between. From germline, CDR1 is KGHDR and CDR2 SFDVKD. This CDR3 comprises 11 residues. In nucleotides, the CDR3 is TGTGCCTCAGAGCTGAACACTGAAGCTTTCTTT. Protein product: CASELNTEAFF.